A selection of T cell receptor beta chains follows, all from one sample in a study of long-term antiretroviral therapy in people with HIV. Sequencing was performed with immunoSEQ multiplex PCR; in TCRdb, only in-frame clones are kept and a portion is missing. The sample consists of over 25,000 clones, about 90% of them appearing once. Sequenced here: unsorted PBMCs, sampled 3.2 years before starting antiretroviral therapy. The source is a man aged 50 or older with HIV. CDR3s include the opening cysteine and the closing phenylalanine or tryptophan. Fields, in order: clone size, J gene, D gene, V gene, CDR3 DNA, CDR3 protein. A D gene is named only where the DNA matches it firmly. Not all rows give a size; the values are once, few, many and, for expanded clones, a class.

NA	TRBJ2-3	NA	TRBV7-2	TGTGCCAGCAGCTTAGCTAGGACGTTCACAGATACGCAGTATTTT	CASSLARTFTDTQYF
NA	TRBJ1-2	NA	TRBV6-1	TGTGCCAGCAGTGAAAACGAATATGGCTACACCTTC	CASSENEYGYTF
few	TRBJ1-3	NA	TRBV5-1	TGCGCCAGCAGCTTGGGGGCTGGAAACACCATATATTTT	CASSLGAGNTIYF
once	TRBJ2-4	TRBD1	TRBV27	TGTGCCAGCAGTTTACGACAGGGGGCGGGAAACATTCAGTACTTC	CASSLRQGAGNIQYF
NA	TRBJ1-2	NA	TRBV7-9	TGTGCCAGCAGCTTGACTCAGGGAATAGGCTACACCTTC	CASSLTQGIGYTF
NA	TRBJ2-5	TRBD1	TRBV30	TGTGCCTGGGACAGGGGCGGACAAGAGACCCAGTACTTC	CAWDRGGQETQYF
NA	TRBJ2-5	TRBD2	TRBV5-1	TGCGCCAGCAGCCCAAGCGGGGGGGGTCAAGAGACCCAGTACTTC	CASSPSGGGQETQYF
NA	TRBJ1-4	NA	TRBV4-3	TGCGCCAGCAGCCCTGGGACGGCGTCTAATGAAAAACTGTTTTTT	CASSPGTASNEKLFF
NA	TRBJ2-5	NA	TRBV7-2	TGTGCCAGCAGCTTACGGATACCGGGGCGAGAGACCCAGTACTTC	CASSLRIPGRETQYF
NA	TRBJ2-7	NA	TRBV7-3	TGTGCCAGCAGCTCTATCTCCTACGAGCAGTACTTC	CASSSISYEQYF
NA	TRBJ1-1	NA	TRBV7-2	TGTGCCAGCAGCTTAGAGCCGCCAACAGCTTTCTTT	CASSLEPPTAFF
NA	TRBJ2-3	TRBD2	TRBV4-3	TGCGCCAGCAGCCAAGACCCCAAGACTAGCGGGGGGGTGGTAGATACGCAGTATTTT	CASSQDPKTSGGVVDTQYF
once	TRBJ2-2	NA	TRBV7-9	TGTGCCAGCAGCTTCCTATCCGGGGAGCTGTTTTTT	CASSFLSGELFF
once	TRBJ2-3	NA	TRBV5-6	TGTGCCAGCAGCTTTAGCCTCCTCACAGATACGCAGTATTTT	CASSFSLLTDTQYF
NA	TRBJ1-6	NA	TRBV6-1	TGTGCCAGCAGTGAGGGGCCTTATAATTCACCCCTCCACTTT	CASSEGPYNSPLHF
NA	TRBJ2-5	TRBD1	TRBV2	TGTGCCAGCAGGGACAGGATTGGGGAGACCCAGTACTTC	CASRDRIGETQYF
NA	TRBJ2-1	TRBD2	TRBV30	TGTGCCTGGAGTGTCGGGGGGGGTCGGAATGAGCAGTTCTTC	CAWSVGGGRNEQFF
NA	TRBJ2-3	TRBD2	TRBV6-5	TGTGCCAGCAGTTCTAGCGGGGGGCGGAGAGATACGCAGTATTTT	CASSSSGGRRDTQYF
NA	TRBJ1-1	NA	TRBV6-5	TGTGCCAGCAGGTCGGCGTTAAAGACTGAAGCTTTCTTT	CASRSALKTEAFF
NA	TRBJ2-7	NA	TRBV5-1	TGCGCCAGCAGCGTGGACAGAGCCTACGAGCAGTACTTC	CASSVDRAYEQYF
NA	TRBJ1-2	NA	TRBV13	TGTGCCAGCAGCCTCGTAGAGTATGGCTACACCTTC	CASSLVEYGYTF
once	TRBJ2-2	NA	TRBV6-1	TGTGCCAGCAGTTATGGACGGGCCGGCGGGGAGCTGTTTTTT	CASSYGRAGGELFF
NA	TRBJ2-1	NA	TRBV7-2	TGTGCCAGCAGTCAAACAGGAAGAGGGTACAATGAGCAGTTCTTC	CASSQTGRGYNEQFF
NA	TRBJ1-4	NA	TRBV2	TGTGCCAGCAGTGTGGCCGGAACATATGAAAAACTGTTTTTT	CASSVAGTYEKLFF